The 30 T cell receptor beta chains presented below share a single source sample, sequenced in a study of T cell responses to AZD1222 COVID-19 vaccine (dated by TCRdb to the early 2020s). This specimen's time point label, interpreted: baseline before first vaccination. The library was made by the immunoSEQ multiplex PCR assay. TCRdb obtained this table from immuneACCESS and retained in-frame rearrangements with V and J assigned. These tables miss some clones; where compared with another copy, unresolved V genes account for less than half of the shortfall, and the remainder is unexplained. The sample yields some 54,000 clones; approximately 90% were counted once. 3.9% of the sample lies in the top ten. The source was peripheral blood, collected on day 0 of AZD1222 vaccination. The receptors originated from an adult in good health.

This sequence joins TRBV3-1 (or the pseudogene TRBV3-2) and TRBJ1-6; TRBD1 matches 7 bases. V trimming: 4 bases; J trimming: 10 bases; junction bases outside the gene matches: 7. Germline values: CDR1 LGHDT, CDR2 YNNKEL (reference sequence). The CDR3 loop spans 14 amino acids. Here the CDR3 DNA reads TGTGCCAGCAGCCTCCGGACAGGTGACTCACCCCTCCACTTT. This encodes CASSLRTGDSPLHF.

The J gene is TRBJ1-2, the V gene TRBV4-3, with 7 nucleotides matching TRBD1. CDR3 size: 14 residues. V shed 0 bases and J 2 bases; nucleotides not matched to a gene: 0. In germline, CDR1 is LGHNA, CDR2 YSLEER. The CDR3 is CASSQETGNYGYTF. As DNA, the CDR3 is TGCGCCAGCAGCCAAGAGACAGGGAACTATGGCTACACCTTC.

This chain links TRBV5-4 with TRBJ1-2, with a possible D match to TRBD1 (5 bases). CDR1 and CDR2 from the germline V gene are SGHNT and YYREEE (reference sequence). The CDR3 loop spans 14 amino acids. Trimming took 3 bases from V and 3 from J, leaving 12 bases between them. CDR3 in DNA: TGTGCCAGCAGCTCCCCCGGGGCGGACTATGGCTACACCTTC. Translation gives CASSSPGADYGYTF.

Remarks on this clone: Other nucleotide sequences in the sample specify the same CDR3. The chain combines TRBV28 with TRBJ1-6, with D maybe TRBD1 (5 bases). The germline V gene encodes CDR1 MDHEN and CDR2 SYDVKM. V dropped 8 bases and J dropped 10 bases, with 12 bases sitting between them. CDR3 length: 12 residues. The CDR3 here is CASGQGGSPLHF. CDR3 sequence (DNA): TGTGCCAGCGGGCAGGGAGGGTCACCCCTCCACTTT.

The chain joins TRBV19 to TRBJ2-1; tentatively, D is TRBD2 (5 bases). Germline V gene data show CDR1 as LNHDA and CDR2 as SQIVND (reference sequence). The V and J ends lost 3 bases and 0 bases respectively, with 15 bases between them. This CDR3 region has 17 residues. The CDR3 DNA is TGTGCCAGTAGTATCGGGCTAGCTTGGAGCTCCTACAATGAGCAGTTCTTC. This sequence encodes CASSIGLAWSSYNEQFF.

This rearrangement joins TRBV3-1 (or the pseudogene TRBV3-2) to TRBJ1-2; D might be TRBD1 (6 bases). Looked up from germline, CDR1 is LGHDT and CDR2 is YNNKEL (reference sequence). With 5 bases removed from V and 5 bases from J, the gap between germline ends came to 9 bases. This CDR3 has 12 residues. The DNA for the CDR3 is TGTGCCAGCAGCGTTACAGGGTATGGCTACACCTTC. Amino acids: CASSVTGYGYTF.

This chain connects TRBV9 to TRBJ2-3; D might be TRBD2 (6 bases). Germline V gene lookup returns CDR1 SGDLS and CDR2 YYNGEE. The germline V and J ends were trimmed by 4 bases and 2 bases, with 17 bases remaining between them. This CDR3 spans 16 amino acids. CDR3 sequence (DNA): TGTGCCAGCAGCTGTAGTGGGGGGAGGTACACAGATACGCAGTATTTT. Its protein is CASSCSGGRYTDTQYF.

The CDR3 DNA reads TGTGCCAGCAGCCCTACTGACCGCGGGGGGTGGTCCTACGAGCAGTACTTC. This codes for CASSPTDRGGWSYEQYF. The chain joins TRBV3-1 (or the pseudogene TRBV3-2) to TRBJ2-7, with 8 nucleotides matching TRBD2. V trimming: 4 bases; J trimming: 1 base; junction bases outside the gene matches: 12. Germline V lookup: CDR1 LGHDT, CDR2 YNNKEL (reference sequence). The CDR3 spans 17 residues.

V and J are TRBV10-3 and TRBJ2-7; 9 nucleotides agree with TRBD2. Germline CDR1 reads ENHRY; CDR2 reads SYGVKD. CDR3 size: 18 residues. With 0 bases clipped from V and 4 bases from J, the junction kept 13 bases outside the gene matches. The chain's CDR3 is CAISESIASGAGRYEQYF. CDR3 sequence (DNA): TGTGCCATCAGTGAGTCGATCGCTAGCGGGGCCGGTAGGTACGAGCAGTACTTC.

The V call is TRBV4-2, the J call TRBJ2-3; unclear D gene. Trimming took off 0 bases at V and 1 base at J, with 11 bases between the two ends. CDR1 is LGHNA, CDR2 YNFKEQ, per germline. The CDR3 totals 16 residues. The CDR3 loop is CASSQDRASGTDTQYF. CDR3 DNA sequence: TGTGCCAGCAGCCAAGATCGGGCATCGGGCACAGATACGCAGTATTTT.

The J gene is TRBJ1-5, the V gene TRBV19; D perhaps matches TRBD1 (6 bases). CDR3 size: 16 residues. From germline, CDR1 is LNHDA and CDR2 SQIVND (reference sequence). The germline V and J ends were trimmed by 7 bases and 1 base, with 17 bases remaining between them. The CDR3 loop is CASKPMTGASNQPQHF. As DNA, the CDR3 is TGTGCCAGTAAGCCCATGACAGGAGCAAGCAATCAGCCCCAGCATTTT. The entire variable domain, with the rest obtained from reference TRBV19 and TRBJ1-5, is as follows: DGGITQSPKYLFRKEGQNVTLSCEQNLNHDAMYWYRQDPGQGLRLIYYSQIVNDFQKGDIAEGYSVSREKKESFPLTVTSAQKNPTAFYLCASKPMTGASNQPQHFGDGTRLSIL.

The gene calls are TRBV3-1 (or the pseudogene TRBV3-2) and TRBJ2-3, with D maybe TRBD1 (5 bases). The CDR3 sequence is 16 residues long. Per the germline V gene, CDR1 is LGHDT and CDR2 is YNNKEL (reference sequence). Between the trimmed V and J ends, which lost 0 bases and 2 bases, there was a span of 12 bases. CDR3 bases: TGTGCCAGCAGCCAAGATCAGGGCAGACCCACAGATACGCAGTATTTT. The encoded protein is CASSQDQGRPTDTQYF.

The chain uses TRBV27 and TRBJ2-3, with TRBD2 identical over 8 bases. The J segment lost 1 base and the V segment lost 4 bases, leaving 13 bases of the junction unmatched. This CDR3 has 18 amino acids. From germline, CDR1 is MNHEY and CDR2 SMNVEV (reference sequence). CDR3 bases: TGTGCCAGCAGTTCGGGCGGGGGGCCCGAGCTGGGCACAGATACGCAGTATTTT. It specifies CASSSGGGPELGTDTQYF.

This chain joins TRBV11-2 and TRBJ2-7, with D possibly TRBD2 on 7 matching bases. There are 13 residues in the CDR3. Trimming removed 8 bases at V and 5 bases at J, with 16 bases between. CDR1 SGHAT and CDR2 FQNNGV come from the germline V gene. The CDR3 here is CASAGASSDEQYF. Here the CDR3 DNA reads TGTGCCAGCGCGGGGGCGTCCTCGGACGAGCAGTACTTC.

This chain joins TRBV3-1 (or the pseudogene TRBV3-2) and TRBJ1-2; maybe TRBD1 (6 bases). The V end lost 5 bases, the J end lost 6 bases, and 25 bases lay between the germline ends. The germline CDR1 and CDR2 sequences are LGHDT and YNNKEL (reference sequence). This CDR3 has 17 amino acids. CDR3 coding DNA: TGTGCCAGCAGCGACCGGGACAAGGGTTCGGACCCCGATGGCTACACCTTC. It yields the protein CASSDRDKGSDPDGYTF.

The rearrangement joins TRBV2 to TRBJ1-2, with a tentative D call TRBD1 (5 bases). With 6 bases removed from V and 3 bases from J, the gap between germline ends came to 11 bases. Germline V gene lookup returns CDR1 SNHLY and CDR2 FYNNEI. CDR3 length equals 13 residues. The CDR3 is CASRKGEDYGYTF. In DNA form, the CDR3 reads TGTGCCAGCAGGAAAGGGGAGGACTATGGCTACACCTTC. The full variable domain, in which reference TRBV2 and TRBJ1-2 provide the parts outside the CDR3, is EPEVTQTPSHQVTQMGQEVILRCVPISNHLYFYWYRQILGQKVEFLVSFYNNEISEKSEIFDDQFSVERPDGSNFTLKIRSTKLEDSAMYFCASRKGEDYGYTFGSGTRLTVV.

V gene TRBV19 combines with J gene TRBJ2-1; 11 bases are a match to TRBD1. Germline V CDR1 and CDR2: LNHDA, SQIVND (reference sequence). After removal of 4 bases from V and 9 bases from J, the junction contained 5 bases not matched to a gene. There are 14 residues in the CDR3. The CDR3 is CASSTGQGAGEQFF. The CDR3 nucleotides are TGTGCCAGTAGTACCGGACAGGGGGCCGGTGAGCAGTTCTTC.

The chain is built from TRBV11-2 and TRBJ1-6; the D is unclear. Trimming took 2 bases from V and 5 from J, leaving 19 bases between them. CDR3 length: 18 residues. The germline gives CDR1 SGHAT, CDR2 FQNNGV. The CDR3: CASSLRVHGLGNNSPLHF. CDR3 nucleotides: TGTGCCAGCAGCTTAAGGGTACATGGATTAGGGAATAATTCACCCCTCCACTTT.

This sequence joins TRBV4-1 and TRBJ2-2; D tentatively reads TRBD1 or TRBD2 (5 bases each). The CDR3 covers 15 residues. The V gene lost 1 base and the J gene lost 7 bases, with 13 bases spanning the gap. Germline V gene lookup returns CDR1 MGHRA and CDR2 YSYEKL. CDR3 sequence reads: CASSQGWGYGGELFF. In DNA, the CDR3 is TGCGCCAGCAGCCAAGGATGGGGGTATGGCGGGGAGCTGTTTTTT.

J is TRBJ2-1 and V is TRBV28; D may be TRBD1 (5 bases). The CDR3 is made up of 14 amino acids. The V gene lost 3 bases and the J gene lost 3 bases, with 9 bases spanning the gap. Germline loops: CDR1 MDHEN, CDR2 SYDVKM. The CDR3, as DNA: TGTGCCAGCAGTTTGGGCAGGGTCTACAATGAGCAGTTCTTC. Its protein is CASSLGRVYNEQFF.

The chain carries TRBV5-8 and TRBJ2-1; 7 positions agree with TRBD1. Germline V gene data show CDR1 as SGHTS and CDR2 as YDEGEE. Trimming at V came to 1 base and at J to 0 bases, leaving 1 base not matched to a gene. The CDR3 is made up of 15 amino acids. CDR3 in DNA: TGTGCCAGCAGCTTGAGGGGGCCCTCCTACAATGAGCAGTTCTTC. It yields the protein CASSLRGPSYNEQFF.

This chain uses TRBV4-1 with TRBJ2-1, with D hard to call. The V gene's germline CDR1 is MGHRA and CDR2 YSYEKL. The CDR3 has 16 amino acids. Trimming stripped 4 bases from V and 6 bases from J, with 19 bases between. The CDR3 spells CASSRYMGPSPNEQFF. The CDR3 nucleotides read TGCGCCAGCAGCCGCTATATGGGCCCCAGCCCCAATGAGCAGTTCTTC.

The chain couples TRBV5-6 to TRBJ2-2; 8 bases agree with TRBD1. The CDR3 extends over 14 amino acids. V lost 4 bases, J lost 7 bases, and 6 bases stayed unmatched. Germline V CDR1 and CDR2: SGHDT, YYEEEE. CDR3: CASSPDRANGELFF. The CDR3 DNA is TGTGCCAGCAGCCCGGACAGGGCGAACGGGGAGCTGTTTTTT.

The rearrangement links TRBV10-3 to TRBJ1-4; the D gene is possibly TRBD1 (6 bases). The V end lost 3 bases, the J end lost 7 bases, and 12 bases lay between the germline ends. The germline V gene has CDR1 ENHRY and CDR2 SYGVKD. This CDR3 has 14 amino acids. CDR3 sequence (DNA): TGTGCCATCAGTGAAGGGGGGCAATTTGAAAAACTGTTTTTT. Translation gives CAISEGGQFEKLFF.

This rearrangement joins TRBV18 to TRBJ1-4; 10 bases match TRBD1. The V gene end was trimmed by 6 bases and the J gene end by 8 bases; junction bases not matched to a gene: 6. The CDR3 has 14 amino acids. Germline V gene sequence: CDR1 KGHSH, CDR2 LQKENI. In DNA, the CDR3 is TGTGCCAGCTCCCCGGGACAGGGGAGAGAAAAACTGTTTTTT. The encoded protein is CASSPGQGREKLFF.

This clone was counted between two and nine times. The chain uses TRBV5-1 and TRBJ1-1; D ambiguous. Trimming took off 3 bases at V and 4 bases at J, with 10 bases between the two ends. Germline CDR1 SGHRS, CDR2 YFSETQ. This CDR3 contains 13 residues. The DNA for the CDR3 is TGCGCCAGCAGCTCCGAGGGAACCACTGAAGCTTTCTTT. As protein: CASSSEGTTEAFF.

The table lists this clone with a few counts. The chain recombines TRBV5-1 with TRBJ2-1; 7 nucleotides align to TRBD1. Trimming at V came to 0 bases and at J to 4 bases, leaving 4 bases not matched to a gene. Germline V lookup: CDR1 SGHRS, CDR2 YFSETQ. This CDR3 spans 15 amino acids. The CDR3 loop reads CASSLAGTDYNEQFF. The CDR3 DNA follows: TGCGCCAGCAGCTTGGCCGGGACAGATTACAATGAGCAGTTCTTC.

The gene calls are TRBV19 and TRBJ2-1; perhaps TRBD1 as D (5 bases). The CDR3 length is 15 residues. Germline V lookup: CDR1 LNHDA, CDR2 SQIVND (reference sequence). Between the trimmed V and J ends, which lost 6 bases and 1 base, there was a span of 13 bases. This CDR3 is CASRAGSGSYNEQFF. CDR3 nucleotides: TGTGCCAGTAGGGCAGGGTCAGGGTCCTACAATGAGCAGTTCTTC.

This chain connects TRBV5-6 to TRBJ1-2; D call uncertain. Per germline, CDR1 SGHDT and CDR2 YYEEEE. V was trimmed by 2 bases and J by 4 bases, leaving 3 bases between them. The CDR3 runs 11 residues. CDR3 region: CASSLAYGYTF. CDR3 DNA: TGTGCCAGCAGCTTAGCCTATGGCTACACCTTC.

V is TRBV5-1 and J is TRBJ2-5, with 8 bases matching TRBD1. Germline assignment: CDR1 SGHRS and CDR2 YFSETQ. The CDR3 consists of 16 residues. V was clipped by 4 bases and J by 5 bases; unmatched bases: 13. The CDR3 is CASSPGQGQYSETQYF. Written as DNA, the CDR3 is TGCGCCAGCAGCCCCGGACAGGGACAATATTCGGAGACCCAGTACTTC.